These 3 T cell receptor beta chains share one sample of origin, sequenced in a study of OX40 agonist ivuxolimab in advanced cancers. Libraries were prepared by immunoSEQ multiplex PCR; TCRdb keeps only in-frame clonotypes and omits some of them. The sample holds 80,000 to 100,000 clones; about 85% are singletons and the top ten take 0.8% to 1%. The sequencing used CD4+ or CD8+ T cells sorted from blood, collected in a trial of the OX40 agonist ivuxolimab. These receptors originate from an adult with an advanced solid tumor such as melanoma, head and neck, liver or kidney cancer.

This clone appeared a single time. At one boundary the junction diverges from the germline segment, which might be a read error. Here the CDR3 DNA reads TGTGCCAGCACCGGAGAGGACCGAGGGAGGGACTTC. As protein: CASTGEDRGRDF. The chain combines TRBV27 with TRBJ2-7; 7 bases align to TRBD2. Germline V gene lookup returns CDR1 MNHEY and CDR2 SMNVEV (reference sequence). The CDR3 spans 12 residues.

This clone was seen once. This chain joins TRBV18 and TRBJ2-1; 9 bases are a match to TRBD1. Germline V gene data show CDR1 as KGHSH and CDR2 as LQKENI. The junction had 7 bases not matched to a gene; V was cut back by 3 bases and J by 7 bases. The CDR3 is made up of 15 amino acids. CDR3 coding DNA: TGTGCCAGCTCACCGGGGGGACAGGGTGGAAATGAGCAGTTCTTC. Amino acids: CASSPGGQGGNEQFF.

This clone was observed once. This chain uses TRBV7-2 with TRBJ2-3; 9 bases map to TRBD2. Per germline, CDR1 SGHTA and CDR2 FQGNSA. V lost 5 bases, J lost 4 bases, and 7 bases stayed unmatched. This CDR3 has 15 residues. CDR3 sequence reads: CASSGQGLAADTQYF. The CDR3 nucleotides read TGTGCCAGCAGCGGCCAGGGACTAGCAGCAGATACGCAGTATTTT.